The 29 T cell receptor beta chains reported below all come from one sample, sequenced in a study of OX40 agonist ivuxolimab in advanced cancers. Profiling relied on immunoSEQ multiplex PCR, and the TCRdb table lists in-frame clones only, not all of them. This table holds fewer than 90,000 clones, 85% found once. Sequenced here: CD4+ or CD8+ T cells sorted from blood, sampled in a trial of the OX40 agonist ivuxolimab. The receptors were sampled from an adult with an advanced solid tumor such as melanoma, head and neck, liver or kidney cancer.

V usage is TRBV4-2 and J usage is TRBJ1-5, with TRBD1 as a possible D gene (6 bases). Germline-derived CDR1 and CDR2 are LGHNA and YNFKEQ. Trimming removed 1 base at V and 7 bases at J, with 14 bases between. The CDR3 spans 15 residues. CDR3 residues: CASSQAGDRGQPQHF. Here the CDR3 DNA reads TGTGCCAGCAGCCAAGCAGGGGACCGGGGCCAGCCCCAGCATTTT.

The chain couples TRBV12-2 to TRBJ1-4. TRBV12-2 is annotated as a pseudogene. This CDR3 has 14 residues. In nucleotides, the CDR3 is TGTGCAAGTCGCTTAGGCCCCAATAATGAAAAACTGTTTTTT. Translating gives CASRLGPNNEKLFF.

This chain joins TRBV6-6 and TRBJ1-5; TRBD1 matches 9 bases. Per the germline V gene, CDR1 is MNHNY and CDR2 is SVGAGI (reference sequence). Trimming removed 6 bases from V and 5 bases from J; junction bases left unmatched: 2. The CDR3 covers 13 residues. CDR3 sequence reads: CASSGTGYQPQHF. The CDR3 nucleotides read TGTGCCAGCAGCGGGACAGGGTATCAGCCCCAGCATTTT.

The chain joins TRBV7-2 to TRBJ2-1; 10 bases map to TRBD2. The V segment lost 4 bases and the J segment 8 bases; nucleotides outside the gene matches: 8. The CDR3 extends over 15 amino acids. Germline values: CDR1 SGHTA, CDR2 FQGNSA. CDR3 loop: CASSSTSGLVYEQFF. The CDR3 DNA reads as TGTGCCAGCAGCTCGACTAGCGGGTTAGTCTATGAGCAGTTCTTC.

The genes are TRBV30 and TRBJ2-3; no reliable D call. CDR1 and CDR2 (germline): GTSNPN, SVGIG (reference sequence). V lost 4 bases and J lost 4, with 6 bases in between. CDR3 length: 11 residues. The CDR3 sequence is CAWIWADTQYF. The CDR3 DNA follows: TGTGCCTGGATTTGGGCAGATACGCAGTATTTT. The variable domain in full, with the rest retrieved from reference TRBV30 and TRBJ2-3, is SQTIHQWPATLVQPVGSPLSLECTVEGTSNPNLYWYRQAAGRGLQLLFYSVGIGQISSEVPQNLSASRPQDRQFILSSKKLLLSDSGFYLCAWIWADTQYFGPGTRLTVL.

This clone was seen a single time. The V and J genes are TRBV18 and TRBJ2-7; D is possibly TRBD1 (6 bases). The germline gives CDR1 KGHSH, CDR2 LQKENI. Trimming left V 6 bases short and J 3 bases short, with 18 bases between. The CDR3 totals 15 residues. The CDR3 nucleotides read TGTGCCAGCTCGCGCGAACAGGGCCCCTTCTACGAGCAGTACTTC. Protein: CASSREQGPFYEQYF.

The chain links TRBV19 to TRBJ2-5, with TRBD2 identical over 9 bases. The CDR3 consists of 16 residues. J gave up 2 bases and V 5 bases, and 9 bases lay outside the gene matches. CDR1 is LNHDA and CDR2 is SQIVND in the germline V gene (reference sequence). Here the CDR3 DNA reads TGTGCCAGTAGTGCCGGGACTAGCCTAAGACAAGAGACCCAGTACTTC. It is translated as CASSAGTSLRQETQYF.

DNA of the CDR3: TGTGCCTGGGGCGGGACAGGACATCAGCCCCAGCATTTT. As protein: CAWGGTGHQPQHF. V and J are TRBV30 and TRBJ1-5, with 8 positions matching TRBD1. The CDR3 is 13 residues long. The V gene end was trimmed by 5 bases and the J gene end by 5 bases; junction bases not matched to a gene: 5. Per the germline V gene, CDR1 is GTSNPN and CDR2 is SVGIG (reference sequence).

The gene calls are TRBV19 and TRBJ2-2; D ambiguous. The germline V gene encodes CDR1 LNHDA and CDR2 SQIVND (reference sequence). Trimming removed 7 bases from V and 1 base from J, with 25 bases in between. CDR3 length: 19 residues. In nucleotides, the CDR3 is TGTGCCAGTACCCGACCCTCGGCGTATCGATTAATGAACACCGGGGAGCTGTTTTTT. This codes for CASTRPSAYRLMNTGELFF.

The J gene is TRBJ1-6, the V gene TRBV27; no reliable D call. V was cut by 1 base and J by 0 bases, with 13 bases left in between. Germline CDR1 is MNHEY and CDR2 is SMNVEV (reference sequence). The CDR3 is made up of 18 amino acids. For the CDR3, the DNA is TGTGCCAGCAGTTTATACGGACTCATGAGCTCCTATAATTCACCCCTCCACTTT. Translated, it gives CASSLYGLMSSYNSPLHF.

The chain couples TRBV14 to TRBJ1-3; D is perhaps TRBD1 (6 bases). The V and J ends lost 1 base and 0 bases respectively, with 16 bases between them. CDR3 length: 18 amino acids. Per the germline V gene, CDR1 is SGHDN and CDR2 is FVKESK. DNA for the CDR3: TGTGCCAGCAGCCAAGTTGCCCCTACAGGGATCTCTGGAAACACCATATATTTT. It yields the protein CASSQVAPTGISGNTIYF.

The gene calls are TRBV5-4 and TRBJ1-1; weak D call: TRBD1 (5 bases). The germline V gene has CDR1 SGHNT and CDR2 YYREEE (reference sequence). The CDR3 is made up of 15 amino acids. Trimming left V 4 bases short and J 4 bases short, with 17 bases between. The CDR3 loop is CASSPAGTISTEAFF. DNA for the CDR3: TGTGCCAGCAGCCCAGCGGGGACTATCTCCACTGAAGCTTTCTTT. Full variable domain (rest looked up from reference TRBV5-4 and TRBJ1-1): ETGVTQSPTHLIKTRGQQVTLRCSSQSGHNTVSWYQQALGQGPQFIFQYYREEENGRGNFPPRFSGLQFPNYSSELNVNALELDDSALYLCASSPAGTISTEAFFGQGTRLTVV.

The chain couples TRBV7-2 to TRBJ1-1, with D perhaps TRBD1 (6 bases). The CDR3 length is 16 residues. Trimming took 5 bases from V and 4 from J, leaving 20 bases between them. Germline V gene data show CDR1 as SGHTA and CDR2 as FQGNSA. The CDR3 nucleotides read TGTGCCAGCAGCCTTCGTGGGGGGCGACTGGGCACTGAAGCTTTCTTT. This codes for CASSLRGGRLGTEAFF.

CDR3 in DNA: TGTGCCAGCAGCTTAGTTTTGCAGGGAGGGACTGAAGCTTTCTTT. Amino acid sequence: CASSLVLQGGTEAFF. The chain carries TRBV7-8 and TRBJ1-1; weak D call: TRBD1 (5 bases). The CDR3 runs 15 residues. Germline lookup yields CDR1 SGHVS and CDR2 FQNEAQ. Trimming cost V 1 base and J 5 bases, with 14 bases left between them.

The gene calls are TRBV6-6 and TRBJ1-2; 8 bases match TRBD1. Trimming at V came to 5 bases and at J to 4 bases, leaving 6 bases not matched to a gene. CDR3 length: 14 amino acids. Germline CDR1 is MNHNY and CDR2 is SVGAGI (reference sequence). The CDR3 sequence: CASSPGTGGYGYTF. CDR3 sequence (DNA): TGTGCCAGCAGTCCCGGGACAGGAGGCTATGGCTACACCTTC.

The genes are TRBV5-4 and TRBJ2-5; TRBD1 agrees at 7 bases. The CDR3 loop spans 14 amino acids. The germline V gene encodes CDR1 SGHNT and CDR2 YYREEE (reference sequence). J was trimmed by 4 bases and V by 6 bases; bases with no gene match: 9. This CDR3 is CASTQKQGRETQYF. DNA of the CDR3: TGTGCCAGCACCCAGAAACAGGGGCGAGAGACCCAGTACTTC. Full variable domain (rest looked up from reference TRBV5-4 and TRBJ2-5): ETGVTQSPTHLIKTRGQQVTLRCSSQSGHNTVSWYQQALGQGPQFIFQYYREEENGRGNFPPRFSGLQFPNYSSELNVNALELDDSALYLCASTQKQGRETQYFGPGTRLLVL.

The chain is built from TRBV5-1 and TRBJ2-7; tentatively, D is TRBD2 (5 bases). V was pared by 4 bases and J by 5 bases, with 10 bases between. CDR1 and CDR2 (germline): SGHRS, YFSETQ. The CDR3 is 12 amino acids. CDR3 sequence reads: CASSNEGHEQYF. The DNA for the CDR3 is TGCGCCAGCAGCAACGAGGGCCACGAGCAGTACTTC.

The CDR3 is CAYSPRDRGRRSGYTF. CDR3 in DNA: TGTGCTTACTCACCCCGGGACAGGGGGCGCAGGTCAGGCTACACCTTC. The chain uses TRBV30 and TRBJ1-2; 12 positions match TRBD1. This CDR3 has 16 residues. The germline V gene encodes CDR1 GTSNPN and CDR2 SVGIG (reference sequence).

V usage is TRBV30 and J usage is TRBJ1-5, with 12 nucleotides matching TRBD1. There are 14 residues in the CDR3. The germline V gene encodes CDR1 GTSNPN and CDR2 SVGIG (reference sequence). The V gene end was trimmed by 1 base and the J gene end by 6 bases; junction bases not matched to a gene: 1. DNA of the CDR3: TGTGCCTGGAGTGGGGACAGGGGGCTTCAGCCCCAGCATTTT. Its translation: CAWSGDRGLQPQHF.

This chain's CDR3 is CASSLSAGAYEQYF. For the CDR3, the DNA is TGCGCCAGCAGCTTGTCGGCAGGGGCCTACGAGCAGTACTTC. The chain uses TRBV5-1 and TRBJ2-7; a weak D match, TRBD1 (6 bases). The CDR3 consists of 14 residues. V was shortened by 1 base and J by 2 bases, with 10 bases between the two germline ends. The germline V gene has CDR1 SGHRS and CDR2 YFSETQ.

This clone was recorded a few times. The rearrangement joins TRBV18 to TRBJ2-5; perhaps TRBD2 as D (5 bases). Germline V gene lookup returns CDR1 KGHSH and CDR2 LQKENI. V was pared by 4 bases and J by 13 bases, with 19 bases between. This CDR3 is 13 amino acids long. The CDR3 coding sequence is TGTGCCAGCTCACTATCCGGAGGATCCCCCACGTACTTC. This encodes CASSLSGGSPTYF.

This chain joins TRBV11-3 and TRBJ2-7, with 7 bases matching TRBD1. From germline, CDR1 is SGHNT and CDR2 YENEEA. V lost 4 bases, J lost 4 bases, and 13 bases stayed unmatched. The CDR3 is made up of 16 amino acids. This CDR3 reads CASSSPRGQSFYEQYF. As DNA, the CDR3 is TGTGCCAGCAGCTCGCCCAGGGGACAGTCGTTTTACGAGCAGTACTTC.

V is TRBV28 and J is TRBJ2-7, with D possibly TRBD1 on 5 matching bases. Germline CDR1 and CDR2: MDHEN and SYDVKM. The CDR3 covers 14 residues. Trimming left V 4 bases short and J 6 bases short, with 16 bases between. The CDR3 loop reads CASSSPQGKSEQYF. In nucleotides, the CDR3 is TGTGCCAGCAGTTCCCCGCAGGGTAAGAGCGAGCAGTACTTC.

The chain carries TRBV30 and TRBJ1-1; 8 nucleotides align to TRBD1. Germline V gene lookup returns CDR1 GTSNPN and CDR2 SVGIG (reference sequence). The CDR3 totals 20 residues. V lost 3 bases, J lost 3 bases, and 24 bases stayed unmatched. The CDR3 region has the DNA TGTGCCTGGAGCGACCTAAGCTGGACAGGGCAAGTGTGGGGGGACACTGAAGCTTTCTTT. Its translation: CAWSDLSWTGQVWGDTEAFF.

The count of this clone is one. The rearrangement links TRBV11-3 to TRBJ2-5; TRBD2 matches at 10 bases. This CDR3 region has 16 residues. Per germline, CDR1 SGHNT and CDR2 YENEEA. Trimming took 6 bases from V and 1 from J; bases not matched to a gene: 8. The CDR3 coding sequence is TGTGCCAGCAGTATCCCACTAGCGGGATTCCAAGAGACCCAGTACTTC. Encoded protein: CASSIPLAGFQETQYF.

The chain employs TRBV27 and TRBJ1-1; D is unresolved. Looked up from germline, CDR1 is MNHEY and CDR2 is SMNVEV (reference sequence). The CDR3 consists of 13 residues. V gave up 6 bases and J gave up 1 base, with 9 bases separating them. The CDR3 region is CASSRVQNTEAFF. In DNA, the CDR3 is TGTGCCAGCAGCCGGGTCCAGAACACTGAAGCTTTCTTT.

This clone was recorded a few times. The gene calls are TRBV6-5 and TRBJ2-7, with 8 bases matching TRBD2. Trimming cost V 6 bases and J 4 bases; bases outside gene matches: 11. Germline V CDR1 and CDR2: MNHEY, SVGAGI. The CDR3 length is 15 residues. The CDR3, as DNA: TGTGCCAGCAGCTCGGGACTAGTCCCAAAATACGAGCAGTACTTC. Translation gives CASSSGLVPKYEQYF.

This clone appeared a few times. The chain is built from TRBV5-1 and TRBJ2-7, with D perhaps matching TRBD1 (6 bases). The V end was cut by 4 bases, the J end by 0 bases, with 14 bases between. This CDR3 has 15 amino acids. Germline V gene lookup returns CDR1 SGHRS and CDR2 YFSETQ. CDR3 nucleotide sequence: TGCGCCAGCAGCGAGACAGGACCGAGCTCCTACGAGCAGTACTTC. It specifies CASSETGPSSYEQYF.

This sequence joins TRBV5-6 and TRBJ1-6, with no clear D. V shed 3 bases and J shed 7 bases, with 23 bases lying between them. The CDR3 covers 18 residues. Germline loops: CDR1 SGHDT, CDR2 YYEEEE. The CDR3 DNA follows: TGTGCCAGCAGCTCGGAGAAAAAGGTGCGGGTGTCAAATTCACCCCTCCACTTT. Translating gives CASSSEKKVRVSNSPLHF.